This T cell receptor beta chain was sequenced during a study of T-cell memory formation after mild COVID-19. Study-level results: Those CD4+ clones that contracted were mainly in CM and EM (CD8+ ones in EMRA). Within pre-infection memory, some responding clones were found, suggesting cross-reactive memory joined. CD4/CD8 balance characterized clones contracting day 15 to 85, and CD4+ skew characterized later expanders.

The CDR3 runs 15 residues. V lost 1 base, J lost 0 bases, and 8 bases lay in between. From germline, CDR1 is SEHNR and CDR2 FQNEAQ (reference sequence). Note on this clonotype: The antigen is undetermined.

TCRdb processed the 5' RACE reads anew with MiXCR; each CDR3 protein has one entry. The repertoire holds around 410,000 distinct CDR3 sequences, with 20% to 25% as singletons. The receptor was derived from an adult woman who had mild COVID-19 (a few samples of this study predate the infection). Cell type and time point are not known. Sequencing was performed on PBMCs or a T cell subset sorted from them (not recorded which). The V and J genes are TRBV7-9 and TRBJ2-3; D is ambiguous. This CDR3 reads CASSLEETSTDTQYF. The CDR3 bases are TGTGCCAGCAGCTTAGAAGAGACCAGCACAGATACGCAGTATTTT.